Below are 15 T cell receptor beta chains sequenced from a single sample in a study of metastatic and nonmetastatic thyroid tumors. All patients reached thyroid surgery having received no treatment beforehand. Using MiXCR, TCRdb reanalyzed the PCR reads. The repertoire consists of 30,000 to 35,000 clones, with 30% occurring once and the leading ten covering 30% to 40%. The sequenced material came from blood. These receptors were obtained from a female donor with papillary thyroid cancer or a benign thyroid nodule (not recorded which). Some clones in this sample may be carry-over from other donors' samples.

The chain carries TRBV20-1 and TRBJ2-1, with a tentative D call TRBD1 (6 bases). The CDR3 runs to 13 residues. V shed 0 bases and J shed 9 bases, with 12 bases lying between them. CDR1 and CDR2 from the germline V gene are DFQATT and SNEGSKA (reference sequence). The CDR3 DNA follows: TGCAGTGCTAGAGACCTGCCAGGGGTTGAGCAGTTCTTC. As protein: CSARDLPGVEQFF.

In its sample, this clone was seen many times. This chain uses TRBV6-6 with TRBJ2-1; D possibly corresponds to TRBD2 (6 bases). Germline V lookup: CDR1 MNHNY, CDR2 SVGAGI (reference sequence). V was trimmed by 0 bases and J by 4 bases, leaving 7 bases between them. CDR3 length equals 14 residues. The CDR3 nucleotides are TGTGCCAGCAGTTACTCCCGGGAGTACAATGAGCAGTTCTTC. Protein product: CASSYSREYNEQFF.

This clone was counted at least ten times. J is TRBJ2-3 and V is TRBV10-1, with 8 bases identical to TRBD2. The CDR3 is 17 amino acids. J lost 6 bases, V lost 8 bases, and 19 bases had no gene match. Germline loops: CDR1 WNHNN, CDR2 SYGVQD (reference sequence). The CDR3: CASWARKREGRKDTQYF. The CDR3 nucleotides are TGCGCCAGCTGGGCCCGAAAACGGGAGGGCCGTAAGGATACGCAGTATTTT.

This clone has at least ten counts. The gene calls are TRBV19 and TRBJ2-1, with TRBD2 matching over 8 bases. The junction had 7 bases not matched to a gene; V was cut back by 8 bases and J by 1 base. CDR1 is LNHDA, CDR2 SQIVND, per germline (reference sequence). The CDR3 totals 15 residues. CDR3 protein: CASEAGVSSYNEQFF. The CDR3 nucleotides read TGTGCCAGTGAAGCGGGAGTGAGTTCCTACAATGAGCAGTTCTTC.

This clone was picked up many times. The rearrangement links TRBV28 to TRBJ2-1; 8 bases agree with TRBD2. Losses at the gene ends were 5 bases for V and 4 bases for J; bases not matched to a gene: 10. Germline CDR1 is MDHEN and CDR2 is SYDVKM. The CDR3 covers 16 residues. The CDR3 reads CASSLLSGGRYNEQFF. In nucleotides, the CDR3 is TGTGCCAGCAGTCTCTTAAGCGGGGGTCGGTACAATGAGCAGTTCTTC.

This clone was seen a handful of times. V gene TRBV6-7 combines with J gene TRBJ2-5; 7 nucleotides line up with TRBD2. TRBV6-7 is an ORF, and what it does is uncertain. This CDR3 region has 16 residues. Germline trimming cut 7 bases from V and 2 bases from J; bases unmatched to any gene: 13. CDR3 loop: CASTGRWREGQETQYF. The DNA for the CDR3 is TGTGCCAGCACCGGACGGTGGAGGGAGGGTCAAGAGACCCAGTACTTC.

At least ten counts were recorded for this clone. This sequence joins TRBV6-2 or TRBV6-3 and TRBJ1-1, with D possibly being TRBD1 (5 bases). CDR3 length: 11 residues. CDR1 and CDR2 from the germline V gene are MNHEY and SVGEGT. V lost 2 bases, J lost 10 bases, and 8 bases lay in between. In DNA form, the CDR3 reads TGTGCCAGCAGTTACGGACAAGGAGCTTTCTTT. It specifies CASSYGQGAFF.

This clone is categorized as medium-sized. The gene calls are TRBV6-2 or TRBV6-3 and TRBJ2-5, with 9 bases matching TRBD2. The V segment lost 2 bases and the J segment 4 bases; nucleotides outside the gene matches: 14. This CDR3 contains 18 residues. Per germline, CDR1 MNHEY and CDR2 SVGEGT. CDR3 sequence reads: CASSYPLVAGVVPETQYF. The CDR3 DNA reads TGTGCCAGCAGTTACCCACTCGTAGCGGGAGTAGTACCAGAGACCCAGTACTTC.

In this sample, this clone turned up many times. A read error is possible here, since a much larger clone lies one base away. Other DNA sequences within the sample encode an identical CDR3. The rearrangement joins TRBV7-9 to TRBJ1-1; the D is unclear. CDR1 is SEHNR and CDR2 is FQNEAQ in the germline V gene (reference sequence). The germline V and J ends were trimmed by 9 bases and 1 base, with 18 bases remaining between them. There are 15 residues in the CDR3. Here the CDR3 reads CASSPGSYANTEAFF. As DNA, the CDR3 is TGTGCCAGTAGCCCTGGATCGTATGCGAACACTGAAGCTTTCTTT.

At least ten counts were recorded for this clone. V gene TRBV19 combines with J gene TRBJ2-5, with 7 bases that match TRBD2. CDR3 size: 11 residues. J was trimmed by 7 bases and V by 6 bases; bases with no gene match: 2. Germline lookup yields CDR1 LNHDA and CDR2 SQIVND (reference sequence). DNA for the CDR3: TGTGCCAGTAGGAGGGAGGGGACCCAGTACTTC. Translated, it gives CASRREGTQYF.

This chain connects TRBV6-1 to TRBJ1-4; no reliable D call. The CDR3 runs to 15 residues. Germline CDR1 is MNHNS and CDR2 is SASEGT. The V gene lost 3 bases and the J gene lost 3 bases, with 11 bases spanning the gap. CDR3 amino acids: CASSDGTPSNEKLFF. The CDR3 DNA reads TGTGCCAGCAGTGACGGTACACCATCTAATGAAAAACTGTTTTTT.

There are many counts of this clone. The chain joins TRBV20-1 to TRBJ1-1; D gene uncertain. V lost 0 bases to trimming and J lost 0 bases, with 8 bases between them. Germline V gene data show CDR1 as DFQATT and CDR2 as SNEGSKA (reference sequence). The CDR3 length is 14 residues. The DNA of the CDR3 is TGCAGTGCTAGAGATCAGAAAGTGAACACTGAAGCTTTCTTT. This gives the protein CSARDQKVNTEAFF.

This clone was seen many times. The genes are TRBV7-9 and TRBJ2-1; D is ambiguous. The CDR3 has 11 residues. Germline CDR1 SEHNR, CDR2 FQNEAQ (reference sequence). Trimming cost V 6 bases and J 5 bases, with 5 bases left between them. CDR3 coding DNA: TGTGCCAGCAGTCAAAACAATGAGCAGTTCTTC. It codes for CASSQNNEQFF.

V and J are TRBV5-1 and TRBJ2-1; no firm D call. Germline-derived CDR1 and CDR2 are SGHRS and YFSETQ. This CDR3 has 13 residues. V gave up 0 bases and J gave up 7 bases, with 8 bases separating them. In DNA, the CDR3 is TGCGCCAGCAGCTTGGCCCCCCAAAATGAGCAGTTCTTC. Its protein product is CASSLAPQNEQFF.

The CDR3 loop reads CASSLDSLGPQYF. The DNA of the CDR3 is TGTGCCAGCAGCTTAGATAGCCTCGGGCCGCAGTATTTT. The chain couples TRBV11-2 to TRBJ2-3; D is uncertain. Trimming removed 0 bases at V and 10 bases at J, with 11 bases between. CDR3 length: 13 residues. Per germline, CDR1 SGHAT and CDR2 FQNNGV.